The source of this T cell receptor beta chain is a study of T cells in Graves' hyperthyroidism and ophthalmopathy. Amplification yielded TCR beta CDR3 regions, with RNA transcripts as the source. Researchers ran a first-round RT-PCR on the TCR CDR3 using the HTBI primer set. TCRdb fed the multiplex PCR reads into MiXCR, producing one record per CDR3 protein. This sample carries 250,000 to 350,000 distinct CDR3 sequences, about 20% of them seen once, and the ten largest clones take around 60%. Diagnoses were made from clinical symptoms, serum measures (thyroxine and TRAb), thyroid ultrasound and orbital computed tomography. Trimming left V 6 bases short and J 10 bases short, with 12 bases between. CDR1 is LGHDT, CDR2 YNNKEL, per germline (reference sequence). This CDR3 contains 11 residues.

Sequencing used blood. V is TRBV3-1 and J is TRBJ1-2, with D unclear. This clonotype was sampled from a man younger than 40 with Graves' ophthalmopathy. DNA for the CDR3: TGTGCCAGCAGTTCGGGCATTGACTACACCTTC. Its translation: CASSSGIDYTF.